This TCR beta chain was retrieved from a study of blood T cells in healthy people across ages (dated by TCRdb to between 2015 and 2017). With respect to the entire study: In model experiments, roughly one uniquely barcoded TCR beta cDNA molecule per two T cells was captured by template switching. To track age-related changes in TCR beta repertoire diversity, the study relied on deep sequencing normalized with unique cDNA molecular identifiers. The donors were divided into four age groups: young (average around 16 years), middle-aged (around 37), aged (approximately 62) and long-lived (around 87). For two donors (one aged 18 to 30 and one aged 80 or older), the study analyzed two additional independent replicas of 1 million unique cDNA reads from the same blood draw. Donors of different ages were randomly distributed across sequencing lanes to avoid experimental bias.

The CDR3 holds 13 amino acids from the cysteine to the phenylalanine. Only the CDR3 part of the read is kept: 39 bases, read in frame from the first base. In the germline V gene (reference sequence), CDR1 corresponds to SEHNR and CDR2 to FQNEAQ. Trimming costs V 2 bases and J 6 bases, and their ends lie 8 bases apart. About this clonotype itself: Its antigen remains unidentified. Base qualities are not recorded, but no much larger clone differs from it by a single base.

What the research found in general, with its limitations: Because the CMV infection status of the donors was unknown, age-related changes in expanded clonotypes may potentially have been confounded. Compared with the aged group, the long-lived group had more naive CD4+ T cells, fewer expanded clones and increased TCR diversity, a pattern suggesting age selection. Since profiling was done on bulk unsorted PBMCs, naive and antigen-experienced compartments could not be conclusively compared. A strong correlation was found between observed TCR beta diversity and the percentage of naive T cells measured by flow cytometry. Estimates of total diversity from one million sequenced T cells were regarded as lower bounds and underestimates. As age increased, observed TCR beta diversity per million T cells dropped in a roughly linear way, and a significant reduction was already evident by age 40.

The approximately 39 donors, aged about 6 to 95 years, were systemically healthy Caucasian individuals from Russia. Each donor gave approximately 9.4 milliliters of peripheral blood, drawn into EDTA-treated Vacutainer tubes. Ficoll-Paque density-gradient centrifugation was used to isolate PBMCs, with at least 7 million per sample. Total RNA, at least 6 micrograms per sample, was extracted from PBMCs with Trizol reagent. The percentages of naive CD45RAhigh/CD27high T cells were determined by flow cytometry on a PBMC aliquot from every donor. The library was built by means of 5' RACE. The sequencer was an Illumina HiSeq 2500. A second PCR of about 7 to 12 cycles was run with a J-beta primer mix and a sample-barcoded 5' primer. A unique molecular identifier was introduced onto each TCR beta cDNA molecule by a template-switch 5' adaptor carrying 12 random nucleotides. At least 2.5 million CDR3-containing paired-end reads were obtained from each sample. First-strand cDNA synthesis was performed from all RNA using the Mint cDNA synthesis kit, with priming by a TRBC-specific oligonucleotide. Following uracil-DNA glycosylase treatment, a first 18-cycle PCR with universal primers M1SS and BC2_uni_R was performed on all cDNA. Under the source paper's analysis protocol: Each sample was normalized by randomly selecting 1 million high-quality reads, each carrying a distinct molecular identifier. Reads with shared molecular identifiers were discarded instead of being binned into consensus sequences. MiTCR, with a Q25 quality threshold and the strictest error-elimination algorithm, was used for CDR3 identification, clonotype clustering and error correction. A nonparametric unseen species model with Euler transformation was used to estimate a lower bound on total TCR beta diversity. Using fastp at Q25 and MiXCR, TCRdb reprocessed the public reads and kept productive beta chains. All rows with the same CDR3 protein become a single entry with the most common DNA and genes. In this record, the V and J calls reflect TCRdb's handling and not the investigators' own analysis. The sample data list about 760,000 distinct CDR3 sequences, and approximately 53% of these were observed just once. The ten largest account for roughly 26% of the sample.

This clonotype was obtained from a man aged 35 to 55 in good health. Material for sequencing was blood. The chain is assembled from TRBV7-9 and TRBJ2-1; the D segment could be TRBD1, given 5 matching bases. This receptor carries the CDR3 CASSLTGINEQFF. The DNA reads TGTGCCAGCAGCTTAACAGGAATCAATGAGCAGTTCTTC.